This TCR beta chain was captured by sequencing in a study of shared T cell receptors in the human thymus. Some clones are missing from TCRdb's copy, which holds only in-frame ones; the method was immunoSEQ multiplex PCR. The sample carries over 650,000 clones, over 75% recorded once. CDR3 length equals 14 residues. V lost 2 bases and J 1 base, leaving 6 bases between the germline ends. From germline, CDR1 is MNHEY and CDR2 SMNVEV (reference sequence). This sample also appeared in a second study, on human thymus T cells.

Sequenced sample: thymocytes. The rearrangement joins TRBV27 to TRBJ2-1; D remains unclear. The clonotype comes from a boy in the first two years of life with a congenital heart defect. The CDR3 protein is CASSLIASYNEQFF. The CDR3 region has the DNA TGTGCCAGCAGTTTAATAGCTTCCTACAATGAGCAGTTCTTC.